Detailed here is one T cell receptor beta chain. Its antigen is not identified. Germline CDR1 reads SGHNT; CDR2 reads YYREEE (reference sequence). CDR3 length equals 15 residues. J was trimmed by 1 base and V by 5 bases; bases with no gene match: 6. This entry belongs to a study of vaccination and CD4 T cells after COVID-19. At the level of the study: Median time from second vaccine dose to sampling was over 55 days (14 to 241).

Sequenced with the Oncomine TCR Beta short-read assay was DNA taken from cultured CD4+ T cells. TCRdb re-called the PCR reads with MiXCR, one entry per CDR3 protein. Of about 18,000 distinct CDR3 sequences listed, roughly 49% are singletons. This sample's treatment: roughly 10-day PBMC culture with coronavirus spike peptide pools or control peptides (ViraFEST assay). The receptor's source is a human donor who had recovered from COVID-19. This specimen consisted of CD4+ T cells from blood, cultured in vitro, obtained before SARS-CoV-2 vaccination. V gene TRBV5-4 combines with J gene TRBJ1-1, with 9 positions matching TRBD1. The CDR3 is CASRPPGQGNTEAFF. CDR3 bases: TGTGCCAGCAGACCCCCGGGACAGGGGAACACTGAAGCTTTCTTT.